These 10 T cell receptor beta chains share one sample of origin, sequenced in a study of tumor-infiltrating lymphocytes in primary liver carcinoma. A primer in the constant region served to generate TCR beta cDNA from 500 ng of total RNA. Three nested multiplex PCR rounds, a slightly modified ARM-PCR method, built the TCR beta libraries. TRBV1-TRBV30 forward primers and a C-beta reverse primer were used in the first two PCR rounds, which each ran for about 9 cycles. TCRdb called the multiplex PCR reads again in MiXCR, with one record for every CDR3 protein. The sample yields around 88,000 distinct CDR3 sequences, 68% seen once. From unsorted bulk tissue weighing roughly 18-31 mg, DNA and RNA were co-extracted. The sequenced material came from tumor-adjacent normal liver tissue. Receptor source: a man between 40 and 49 years old with primary liver carcinoma and hepatitis B virus infection.

This clonotype was detected a few times. J is TRBJ1-4 and V is TRBV28, with TRBD1 as a possible D gene (5 bases). V lost 4 bases to trimming and J lost 5 bases, with 14 bases between them. Germline V CDR1 and CDR2: MDHEN, SYDVKM. CDR3 length: 15 residues. CDR3 sequence reads: CASSSKEPGNEKLFF. The CDR3 coding sequence is TGTGCCAGCAGTTCAAAGGAGCCAGGGAATGAAAAACTGTTTTTT.

Note on this clonotype: Germline is not matched at one junction end, which may reflect a read error. The chain has TRBV11-1 and TRBJ2-3, with 8 bases matching TRBD2. In germline, CDR1 is SGHAT, CDR2 FQDESV (reference sequence). The CDR3 consists of 15 residues. The CDR3 nucleotides read TGTGCAAGCAGCTGCGGACTAGCCAGTGAAGATACGCAGTATTTT. Residues: CASSCGLASEDTQYF.

This clonotype was detected only a few times. A much more abundant neighbour one base away suggests this may be a read error. Here the CDR3 reads CASGEVGQSHSGSTIYF. The CDR3 DNA reads as TGTGCCAGCGGTGAAGTGGGACAGAGCCACTCTGGAAGCACCATATATTTT. The chain recombines TRBV6-1 with TRBJ1-3, with 7 nucleotides matching TRBD1. The CDR3 totals 17 residues. CDR1 is MNHNS, CDR2 SASEGT, per germline.

Concerning this clonotype: A clone one base away is much larger, so this may be a read error. The J gene is TRBJ2-7, the V gene TRBV7-9; 14 positions match TRBD2. The CDR3 runs to 15 residues. Germline V lookup: CDR1 SEHNR, CDR2 FQNEAQ (reference sequence). The CDR3 bases are TGTGACAGCAGCTTAGGAGGGACTAGCGGGAGCGAGCAGTACTTC. Amino acids: CDSSLGGTSGSEQYF.

This clonotype was counted at least ten times. This rearrangement joins TRBV5-1 to TRBJ2-7, with D possibly matching TRBD1 (6 bases). Looked up from germline, CDR1 is SGHRS and CDR2 is YFSETQ. The CDR3 runs to 14 residues. Trimming cost V 4 bases and J 4 bases, with 15 bases left between them. The CDR3 DNA is TGCGCCAGCAGCACCGGGACACCTTTATACGAGCAGTACTTC. Translated: CASSTGTPLYEQYF. Full variable domain (outside the CDR3, taken from reference TRBV5-1 and TRBJ2-7): KAGVTQTPRYLIKTRGQQVTLSCSPISGHRSVSWYQQTPGQGLQFLFEYFSETQRNKGNFPGRFSGRQFSNSRSEMNVSTLELGDSALYLCASSTGTPLYEQYFGPGTRLTVT.

The rearrangement joins TRBV24-1 to TRBJ2-7; a possible D gene is TRBD1 (5 bases). V dropped 2 bases and J dropped 0 bases, with 13 bases sitting between them. This CDR3 has 16 amino acids. Germline V gene data show CDR1 as KGHDR and CDR2 as SFDVKD. The CDR3 nucleotides read TGTGCCACCAGTGATTCCAGGGCTAGGGGCTCCTACGAGCAGTACTTC. Its translation is CATSDSRARGSYEQYF.

The V call is TRBV11-1, the J call TRBJ2-1; TRBD2 matches 14 bases. The ends lost 5 bases at V and 9 bases at J; junction bases unmatched: 12. The V gene's germline CDR1 is SGHAT and CDR2 FQDESV (reference sequence). There are 17 residues in the CDR3. The CDR3 DNA reads TGTGCCAGCAGCCTGGGACTAGCGGGAGTAGTTGACGGTGAGCAGTTCTTC. Translating gives CASSLGLAGVVDGEQFF. Full variable domain (missing parts from reference TRBV11-1 and TRBJ2-1): EAEVAQSPRYKITEKSQAVAFWCDPISGHATLYWYRQILGQGPELLVQFQDESVVDDSQLPKDRFSAERLKGVDSTLKIQPAELGDSAMYLCASSLGLAGVVDGEQFFGPGTRLTVL.

To note about this clonotype: An end of the junction differs from the germline gene, which may be a read error. The rearrangement links TRBV4-1 to TRBJ1-2; TRBD1 is a possible D gene (5 bases). The germline V gene has CDR1 MGHRA and CDR2 YSYEKL. CDR3 length: 15 amino acids. CDR3 coding DNA: TGCGCCAGCAGCCTAATAACAGGAGCTAACTATGGCTACGCCTTC. Amino acid sequence: CASSLITGANYGYAF.

On this clonotype: A much larger clone sits a single nucleotide away, making a read error possible. This chain joins TRBV6-2 or TRBV6-3 and TRBJ1-1, with D maybe TRBD1 (5 bases). The CDR3 runs 11 residues. CDR1 is MNHEY and CDR2 is SVGEGT in the germline V gene. Trimming stripped 5 bases from V and 4 bases from J, with 5 bases between. CDR3 nucleotides: TGTGCCAGCAGTCAGGGCACTGAAGCTTTCTTT. This translates into CASSQGTEAFF.

This sequence joins TRBV5-1 and TRBJ2-7; D possibly corresponds to TRBD1 (6 bases). Trimming shortened V by 6 bases and J by 0 bases, and 19 bases separated the two germline ends. The CDR3 consists of 16 residues. Germline V gene sequence: CDR1 SGHRS, CDR2 YFSETQ. The CDR3 DNA reads TGCGCCAGCACCCTTGTGGGGGCGGCGATCTCCTACGAGCAGTACTTC. Translation: CASTLVGAAISYEQYF.